The rows below give T cell receptor beta chains drawn from one sample of a study of blood T cells in healthy people across ages. TCRdb re-derived calls from the 5' RACE reads in MiXCR, one entry per CDR3 protein. The repertoire includes some 1.5 million distinct CDR3 sequences, 40% to 45% of them detected once, and around 4% sits in the top ten. The sample was blood. The receptors here all came from a woman younger than 30 in good health. Each CDR3 is given with its conserved first and last residue. Each record gives: D gene, V gene, clone size, J gene, CDR3 DNA, CDR3 protein. D genes are given only for firm matches. Expanded clones are given a class, and other clones once, few, many or no size at all.

TRBD1	TRBV20-1	NA	TRBJ2-3	TGCAGAGCTACAGGGGGAGATACGCAGTATTTT	CRATGGDTQYF
TRBD1	TRBV7-2	few	TRBJ2-6	TGTGCCAGCAGCTTAATACGGACAGGGGGTTCTGGGGCCAACGTCCTGACTTTC	CASSLIRTGGSGANVLTF
NA	TRBV28	NA	TRBJ2-7	TGTGCCAGCAGCAGGGGCGGGGGCCCATCCTACGAGCAGTACTTC	CASSRGGGPSYEQYF
NA	TRBV5-1	few	TRBJ2-5	TGCGCCAGTAAACCTGGACTACCGCTTTCCCAAGAGACCCAGTACTTC	CASKPGLPLSQETQYF
NA	TRBV30	few	TRBJ1-5	TGTCGTCAGGGGCCGAAAATTGATCAGCCCCAGCATTTT	CRQGPKIDQPQHF
TRBD2	TRBV3-1	few	TRBJ2-1	TGTGCCAGCAGCCAAGATCCGTGGACTAGCGGGAGATCAAATGAGCAGTTCTTC	CASSQDPWTSGRSNEQFF
TRBD1	TRBV12-3/TRBV12-4	few	TRBJ2-7	TGTGCCAGCAGGGGACAGGGGTTCTCCTACGAGCAGTACTTC	CASRGQGFSYEQYF
NA	TRBV19	NA	TRBJ2-7	TGTGCCAGTAGTATGCGCTGGCAGGGCTACGAACAAGCATACGAGCAGTACTTC	CASSMRWQGYEQAYEQYF
NA	TRBV7-6	NA	TRBJ1-5	TGTGCCAGCAGCAGCAGTGAGGATCAGCCCCAGCATTTT	CASSSSEDQPQHF
NA	TRBV7-2	NA	TRBJ2-5	TGTGCCAGCAGCTTTCTCCGGGACGTCTGGGAACGAGAGACCCAGTACTTC	CASSFLRDVWERETQYF
NA	TRBV5-1	few	TRBJ2-1	TGCGCCAGCAGCCACTACACCGACTCCTACAATGAGCAGTTCTTC	CASSHYTDSYNEQFF
TRBD2	TRBV4-1	few	TRBJ2-5	TGCGCCAGCAGCCCCAGTAGCGGGGGGCTCTTTCAAGAGACCCAGTACTTC	CASSPSSGGLFQETQYF
TRBD1	TRBV7-9	few	TRBJ2-7	TGTGCCAGCAGCTTGACAGGGTCGGACGAGCAGTACTTC	CASSLTGSDEQYF
NA	TRBV9	once	TRBJ2-7	TGTGCCAGCAGCGTAGGAAAGAGGGACATAAGCTCCTACAATGAGCAGTACTTC	CASSVGKRDISSYNEQYF
TRBD1	TRBV7-3	NA	TRBJ1-2	TGTGCCAGCAGCTCGCCGGGACAGGGGGCGTTTGGCTACACCTTC	CASSSPGQGAFGYTF
NA	TRBV20-1	NA	TRBJ2-2	TGCAGTGCTAGAGATGGAGGGTTCACCGGGGAGCTGTTTTTT	CSARDGGFTGELFF
TRBD1	TRBV2	few	TRBJ1-2	TGTGCCAGCAGTGGGGACAGCTTCCCATTAAACTATGGCTACACCTTC	CASSGDSFPLNYGYTF
NA	TRBV9	NA	TRBJ2-7	TGTGCCAGCAGTGAACAGGCCCTACCATCCTACTACAATGAGCAGTACTTC	CASSEQALPSYYNEQYF
NA	TRBV11-2	NA	TRBJ2-1	TGTGCCAGCAGCTTAGGGGGCAGAAAGTTCTTC	CASSLGGRKFF
NA	TRBV19	NA	TRBJ1-2	TGTGCCAGTAGTAATGGTGGTCAGGCCTCTCGGAGGTATGGCTACACCTTC	CASSNGGQASRRYGYTF
TRBD1	TRBV7-9	NA	TRBJ2-1	TGTGCCAGCAGCTCAGACCGGGACAGGACCTACAATGAGCAGTTCTTC	CASSSDRDRTYNEQFF
NA	TRBV28	once	TRBJ2-3	TGTGCCAGCAGTCGGTATGATGCGCAGTATTTT	CASSRYDAQYF
TRBD2	TRBV7-2	few	TRBJ2-7	TGTGCCAGCAGCCTTCGATCTAGCGGGGGGGCATCCTACGAGCAGTACTTC	CASSLRSSGGASYEQYF
TRBD2	TRBV2	few	TRBJ2-1	TGTGCCGGGGTGGGACTAGCGGCCACCATCTCCTACAATGAGCAGTTCTTC	CAGVGLAATISYNEQFF
NA	TRBV7-2	NA	TRBJ1-3	TGTGCCAGCAGCCAACAGAGCTCTGGAAACACCATATATTTT	CASSQQSSGNTIYF
NA	TRBV2	few	TRBJ2-3	TGTGCCAGCAGTGAACAGGGTTCGATCGATACGCAGTATTTT	CASSEQGSIDTQYF
NA	TRBV7-9	once	TRBJ1-2	TGTGCCAGCAGCTCCGGGGGTAACTATGGCTGCACCTTC	CASSSGGNYGCTF
TRBD1	TRBV7-2	NA	TRBJ1-2	TGTGCCAGCAGCTTAGCAGGGGGCGAGAGATATGGCTACACCTTC	CASSLAGGERYGYTF
NA	TRBV13	NA	TRBJ1-4	TGTGCCAGCAGGTGGACGGAGGATAATGAAAAACTGTTTTTT	CASRWTEDNEKLFF
TRBD1	TRBV28	NA	TRBJ1-1	TGTGCCAGCAGTTTATCGGGGACAGCTACCGTGGAAGCTTTCTTT	CASSLSGTATVEAFF
NA	TRBV7-2	NA	TRBJ2-3	TGTGCCATCAGCTGGGTGACTCGGGATACGCAGTATTTT	CAISWVTRDTQYF
TRBD2	TRBV20-1	NA	TRBJ2-7	TGCAGTGCTCATCCCGGACTAGCGGGAGGGTCCGAGCAGTACTTC	CSAHPGLAGGSEQYF
NA	TRBV20-1	NA	TRBJ2-3	TGCAGTGCTAGAGATGGGGACAGCACAGATACGCAGTATTTT	CSARDGDSTDTQYF
NA	TRBV20-1	few	TRBJ1-2	TGCAGTGCTCCAGATAACTATGGCTACACCTTC	CSAPDNYGYTF
NA	TRBV6-2/TRBV6-3	NA	TRBJ2-7	TGTGACAGCAGCCCCGGACAGTCCTACGAGCAGTACTTC	CDSSPGQSYEQYF
NA	TRBV7-7	NA	TRBJ2-7	TGTGCTAGCAGCTTGAGCCTCTCGGGTGTCAATGAGCAGTACTTC	CASSLSLSGVNEQYF
TRBD1	TRBV2	NA	TRBJ1-2	TGTGCCAGCAGCCTTTTTGGACAGGGCCTAAACTATGGCTACACCTTC	CASSLFGQGLNYGYTF
TRBD1	TRBV4-1	few	TRBJ1-2	TGCGCCAGCAGCCAACCATGGGACAGGGGAAACTATGGCTACACCTTC	CASSQPWDRGNYGYTF
NA	TRBV20-1	NA	TRBJ1-5	TGCAGTGCTAGTCCCCTTAGCAATCAGCCCCAGCATTTT	CSASPLSNQPQHF
NA	TRBV20-1	NA	TRBJ1-2	TGCAGTGCTAGTAGGTTTAACTATGGCTACACCTTC	CSASRFNYGYTF
TRBD1	TRBV12-3/TRBV12-4	NA	TRBJ1-1	TGTGCCAGCAGTTTTACAGGGGTCGCCACTGAAGCTTTCTTT	CASSFTGVATEAFF
TRBD1	TRBV2	NA	TRBJ1-5	TGTGCCAGCAGCAACAGGGGCCGTAATCAGCCCCAGCATTTT	CASSNRGRNQPQHF
TRBD1	TRBV5-1	NA	TRBJ2-7	TGCGCCGGCAGCTTGGGGGACAGCTCCTACGAGCAGTACTTC	CAGSLGDSSYEQYF
NA	TRBV9	NA	TRBJ2-1	TGTGCCAGCAGCATCCCACGTGAGGGACAACGGCACAATGAGCAGTTCTTC	CASSIPREGQRHNEQFF
NA	TRBV9	NA	TRBJ1-1	TGTGCCAGCAGCGTAGTGCCAGACTTGAGGTTTTTCTTT	CASSVVPDLRFFF
TRBD2	TRBV4-3	NA	TRBJ2-7	TGCGCCAGCAGCCAAGATAGGGGGACTAGCGTCCCGCATCCGCAGTACTTC	CASSQDRGTSVPHPQYF
NA	TRBV3-1	NA	TRBJ2-5	TGTGCCAGCAGCCAAGATTTGTGGAGACCATCCCAAGAGACCCAGTACTTC	CASSQDLWRPSQETQYF
NA	TRBV12-3/TRBV12-4	NA	TRBJ2-1	TGTGCCAGCAGTCCGACTAACGGTTCCTACAATGAGCAGTTCTTC	CASSPTNGSYNEQFF
NA	TRBV12-3/TRBV12-4	NA	TRBJ2-1	TGTGCCAGCAGTTACGCAGGGTCCACGGAACGAGAGTTCTTC	CASSYAGSTEREFF
TRBD1	TRBV7-9	few	TRBJ1-1	TGTGCCAGCAGCTCAGAAGCGACAGGGGGGAATCGTGAAGCTTTCTTT	CASSSEATGGNREAFF
NA	TRBV9	NA	TRBJ1-6	TGTGCCAGCAGCGGGACGGACGCTTATAATTCACCCCTCCACTTT	CASSGTDAYNSPLHF
TRBD1	TRBV6-1	NA	TRBJ2-3	TGTGCCAGCGGAGATTGGGGACAGGGGATAGATACGCAGTATTTT	CASGDWGQGIDTQYF
TRBD2	TRBV20-1	NA	TRBJ2-1	TGCAGTGAAGGGACTAGCAGATACAATGAGCAGTTCTTC	CSEGTSRYNEQFF
NA	TRBV20-1	NA	TRBJ1-1	TGCAGTGCTAGAGGCTGGGGGGCAGGGGACACTGAAGCTTTCTTT	CSARGWGAGDTEAFF
NA	TRBV12-3/TRBV12-4	NA	TRBJ2-7	TGTGCCAGCAGTAAGGGGGACTCCTACGAGCAGTACTTC	CASSKGDSYEQYF